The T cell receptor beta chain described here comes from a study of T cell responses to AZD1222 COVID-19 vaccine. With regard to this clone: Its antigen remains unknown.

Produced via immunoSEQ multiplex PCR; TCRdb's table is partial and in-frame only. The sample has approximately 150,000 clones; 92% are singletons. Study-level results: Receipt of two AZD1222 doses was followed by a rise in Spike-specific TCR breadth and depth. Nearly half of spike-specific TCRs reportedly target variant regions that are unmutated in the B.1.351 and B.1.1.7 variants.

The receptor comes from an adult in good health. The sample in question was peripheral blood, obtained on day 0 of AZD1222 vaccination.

Here the CDR3 DNA reads TGCGCCAGCAGCTCCTGGACAGGGGTGAACACTGAAGCTTTCTTT. Protein sequence: CASSSWTGVNTEAFF. The chain employs TRBV5-1 and TRBJ1-1, with 9 bases identical to TRBD1. Germline V gives CDR1 SGHRS, CDR2 YFSETQ. With 3 bases clipped from V and 0 bases from J, the junction kept 3 bases outside the gene matches. There are 15 residues in the CDR3.